These T cell receptor beta chains were read from a single sample in a study of T cell repertoires in cytomegalovirus infection. MiXCR, applied by TCRdb to the reads, yields one record per CDR3 protein. The table includes 750,000 to 900,000 distinct CDR3 sequences, about 28% detected once. For these receptors, no antigen is known. The sequenced sample was cultured CD8+ T cells from PBMCs, obtained from culture after CMV antigen stimulation. These receptors were obtained from a human donor in good health (CMV status not recorded). Some clones in this sample may be carry-over from other donors' samples. Each CDR3 is given with its conserved first and last residue. Each record gives: D gene, V gene, clone size, CDR3 length, J gene, CDR3 protein, CDR3 DNA. A D gene is named only where the DNA matches it firmly. Rows give clone size only sometimes, using once, few, many, or a class for an expanded clone.

>TRBD1|TRBV6-1|NA|15|TRBJ1-2
CASRRTGRLNYGYTF
TGTGCCAGCAGACGGACAGGGCGCCTTAACTATGGCTACACCTTC
>TRBD1|TRBV12-3/TRBV12-4|many|14|TRBJ2-1
CASSFLGQFNEQFF
TGTGCCAGCAGTTTCTTGGGACAGTTTAATGAGCAGTTCTTC
>NA|TRBV7-9|few|12|TRBJ1-2
CASSRWGDGYTF
TGTGCCAGCAGCCGCTGGGGCGATGGCTACACCTTC
>TRBD1|TRBV19|few|13|TRBJ1-2
CASSERTGDGYTF
TGTGCCAGTAGTGAAAGAACAGGGGATGGCTACACCTTC
>NA|TRBV7-6|few|15|TRBJ1-1
CASSLEANMNTEAFF
TGTGCCAGCAGCTTAGAAGCTAACATGAACACTGAAGCTTTCTTT
>NA|TRBV20-1|few|13|TRBJ1-2
CSARELVSYGYTF
TGCAGTGCTAGAGAACTCGTGAGCTATGGCTACACCTTC
>TRBD2|TRBV5-1|NA|17|TRBJ2-1
CASSLRASGGRYNERFF
TGCGCCAGCAGCTTGAGGGCTAGCGGGGGCCGCTACAATGAGCGGTTCTTC
>NA|TRBV29-1|NA|13|TRBJ2-3
CSVQKGNTDTQYF
TGCAGCGTCCAAAAAGGGAACACAGATACGCAGTATTTT
>NA|TRBV19|few|13|TRBJ1-1
CASTQQGWTEAFF
TGTGCCAGTACCCAACAGGGCTGGACTGAAGCTTTCTTT
>TRBD1|TRBV7-9|NA|15|TRBJ2-5
CASSFRGQGKETQYF
TGTGCCAGCAGCTTTCGAGGACAGGGGAAAGAGACCCAGTACTTC
>NA|TRBV19|NA|13|TRBJ2-1
CASRPREVKEQFF
TGTGCCAGTCGCCCCCGGGAAGTGAAAGAGCAGTTCTTC
>NA|TRBV6-2/TRBV6-3|NA|13|TRBJ2-1
CASRIGIYNEQFF
TGTGCCAGCAGGATAGGGATCTACAATGAGCAGTTCTTC
>NA|TRBV19|few|15|TRBJ1-5
CASSLGTGSGQPQHF
TGTGCCAGTAGTCTAGGGACCGGGTCGGGTCAGCCCCAGCATTTT
>NA|TRBV2|NA|16|TRBJ1-6
CASTNREFTYNSPLHF
TGTGCCAGCACCAACAGGGAATTCACCTATAATTCACCCCTCCACTTT